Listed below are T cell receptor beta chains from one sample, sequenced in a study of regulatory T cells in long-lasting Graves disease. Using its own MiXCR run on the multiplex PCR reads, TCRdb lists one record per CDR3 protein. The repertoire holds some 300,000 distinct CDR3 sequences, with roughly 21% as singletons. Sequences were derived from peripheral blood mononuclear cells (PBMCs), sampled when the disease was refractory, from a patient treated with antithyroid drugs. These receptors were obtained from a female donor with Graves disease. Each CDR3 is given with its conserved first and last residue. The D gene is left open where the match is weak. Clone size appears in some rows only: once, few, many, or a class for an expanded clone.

CDR3aa: CASSQDGPVTYEQYF; CDR3nt: TGTGCCAGCAGCCAAGATGGGCCTGTCACCTACGAGCAGTACTTC; d_gene: .; v_gene: TRBV4-2; j_gene: TRBJ2-7; abundance: .
CDR3aa: CASSHGLGGPEAFF; CDR3nt: TGTGCCAGCAGCCACGGATTAGGAGGGCCTGAAGCTTTCTTT; d_gene: .; v_gene: TRBV3-1; j_gene: TRBJ1-1; abundance: few
CDR3aa: CSASLLAGGPVYEQYF; CDR3nt: TGCAGTGCTAGCTTACTAGCGGGAGGGCCGGTTTACGAGCAGTACTTC; d_gene: TRBD2; v_gene: TRBV20-1; j_gene: TRBJ2-7; abundance: many
CDR3aa: CASSTKWGYQETQYF; CDR3nt: TGTGCCAGCAGCACCAAGTGGGGGTACCAAGAGACCCAGTACTTC; d_gene: .; v_gene: TRBV5-6; j_gene: TRBJ2-5; abundance: .
CDR3aa: CASSRDRGSGNTIYF; CDR3nt: TGTGCCAGCAGCCGGGACAGGGGCTCTGGAAACACCATATATTTT; d_gene: TRBD1; v_gene: TRBV12-3/TRBV12-4; j_gene: TRBJ1-3; abundance: .
CDR3aa: CAVDRGDEAFF; CDR3nt: TGTGCCGTCGATAGAGGGGATGAAGCTTTCTTT; d_gene: .; v_gene: TRBV6-1; j_gene: TRBJ1-1; abundance: few
CDR3aa: CSARDSGVGGYTF; CDR3nt: TGCAGTGCTAGGGACAGTGGGGTCGGAGGCTACACCTTC; d_gene: .; v_gene: TRBV20-1; j_gene: TRBJ1-2; abundance: .
CDR3aa: CASSLTGERAFF; CDR3nt: TGTGCCAGCAGCTTGACAGGGGAAAGAGCTTTCTTT; d_gene: TRBD1; v_gene: TRBV11-2; j_gene: TRBJ1-1; abundance: .
CDR3aa: CASSQGPTFYGYTF; CDR3nt: TGTGCCAGCAGCCAGGGCCCTACCTTTTATGGCTACACCTTC; d_gene: .; v_gene: TRBV14; j_gene: TRBJ1-2; abundance: .
CDR3aa: CASRRTLLYEQYF; CDR3nt: TGTGCCAGCAGGAGAACCCTCCTCTACGAGCAGTACTTC; d_gene: .; v_gene: TRBV2; j_gene: TRBJ2-7; abundance: .
CDR3aa: CSVDSGFIAGGSDTQYF; CDR3nt: TGCAGCGTCGATTCCGGATTCATAGCGGGAGGGTCAGATACGCAGTATTTT; d_gene: TRBD2; v_gene: TRBV29-1; j_gene: TRBJ2-3; abundance: .
CDR3aa: CAISALAGEAEQYF; CDR3nt: TGTGCCATCAGTGCCCTAGCGGGAGAAGCCGAGCAGTACTTC; d_gene: TRBD2; v_gene: TRBV10-3; j_gene: TRBJ2-7; abundance: few
CDR3aa: CASSVGTDIGELFF; CDR3nt: TGTGCCAGCAGTGTAGGGACAGACATCGGGGAGCTGTTTTTT; d_gene: TRBD1; v_gene: TRBV12-3/TRBV12-4; j_gene: TRBJ2-2; abundance: few
CDR3aa: CSASEQEGYGYTF; CDR3nt: TGCAGTGCTAGCGAACAGGAGGGATATGGCTACACCTTC; d_gene: .; v_gene: TRBV20-1; j_gene: TRBJ1-2; abundance: many
CDR3aa: CASSKGAGVGVLGYTF; CDR3nt: TGTGCCAGCAGCAAAGGAGCAGGGGTTGGGGTCCTGGGCTACACCTTC; d_gene: .; v_gene: TRBV6-1; j_gene: TRBJ1-2; abundance: many
CDR3aa: CAWSVGTYQPQHF; CDR3nt: TGTGCCTGGAGTGTAGGGACCTATCAGCCCCAGCATTTT; d_gene: .; v_gene: TRBV30; j_gene: TRBJ1-5; abundance: few
CDR3aa: CASSQDGGRSYGYTF; CDR3nt: TGTGCCAGCAGCCAAGATGGTGGCCGGTCCTATGGCTACACCTTC; d_gene: .; v_gene: TRBV3-1; j_gene: TRBJ1-2; abundance: .
CDR3aa: CSALNTGAQETQYF; CDR3nt: TGCAGCGCCTTAAATACAGGGGCACAAGAGACCCAGTACTTC; d_gene: TRBD1; v_gene: TRBV29-1; j_gene: TRBJ2-5; abundance: few
CDR3aa: CASSLNAGRDTQYF; CDR3nt: TGTGCCAGCAGCTTAAACGCGGGACGAGATACGCAGTATTTT; d_gene: .; v_gene: TRBV7-2; j_gene: TRBJ2-3; abundance: .
CDR3aa: CASSEQGWELFF; CDR3nt: TGTGCCAGCAGTGAACAGGGCTGGGAGCTGTTTTTT; d_gene: .; v_gene: TRBV28; j_gene: TRBJ2-2; abundance: many
CDR3aa: CASPPRGASYNEQFF; CDR3nt: TGTGCCAGCCCTCCCCGGGGGGCCTCCTACAATGAGCAGTTCTTC; d_gene: .; v_gene: TRBV28; j_gene: TRBJ2-1; abundance: .
CDR3aa: CASSWGPAETQYF; CDR3nt: TGTGCCAGCAGTTGGGGACCGGCGGAGACCCAGTACTTC; d_gene: .; v_gene: TRBV28; j_gene: TRBJ2-5; abundance: many
CDR3aa: CATSSGTVTYEQYF; CDR3nt: TGTGCCACCAGCAGCGGGACAGTTACCTACGAGCAGTACTTC; d_gene: TRBD1; v_gene: TRBV15; j_gene: TRBJ2-7; abundance: .
CDR3aa: CSARTGTPSSYEQYF; CDR3nt: TGCAGTGCTCGTACCGGGACTCCGAGCTCCTACGAGCAGTACTTC; d_gene: .; v_gene: TRBV20-1; j_gene: TRBJ2-7; abundance: many
CDR3aa: CASSLYSSGETQYF; CDR3nt: TGTGCCAGCAGTCTCTACTCAAGCGGGGAGACCCAGTACTTC; d_gene: .; v_gene: TRBV27; j_gene: TRBJ2-5; abundance: few
CDR3aa: CAGPPGQGIMEGNSPLHF; CDR3nt: TGTGCCGGACCGCCGGGACAGGGGATTATGGAGGGTAATTCACCCCTCCACTTT; d_gene: TRBD1; v_gene: TRBV27; j_gene: TRBJ1-6; abundance: many
CDR3aa: CASSFSGRDSGELFF; CDR3nt: TGTGCCAGCAGCTTTTCCGGGAGGGATAGCGGGGAGCTGTTTTTT; d_gene: TRBD2; v_gene: TRBV7-3; j_gene: TRBJ2-2; abundance: few
CDR3aa: CASTDSQETQYF; CDR3nt: TGCGCCAGCACGGACAGCCAAGAGACCCAGTACTTC; d_gene: .; v_gene: TRBV5-1; j_gene: TRBJ2-5; abundance: .
CDR3aa: CSARDLYSARYSNQPQHF; CDR3nt: TGCAGTGCTAGAGATCTCTACTCAGCGAGGTATAGCAATCAGCCCCAGCATTTT; d_gene: .; v_gene: TRBV20-1; j_gene: TRBJ1-5; abundance: .
CDR3aa: CSVPGKNTEAFF; CDR3nt: TGCAGCGTCCCGGGCAAGAACACTGAAGCTTTCTTT; d_gene: .; v_gene: TRBV29-1; j_gene: TRBJ1-1; abundance: few
CDR3aa: CASSYLGTSGRRSYEQYF; CDR3nt: TGTGCCAGCAGTTACTTAGGGACTAGCGGGAGGCGCTCCTACGAGCAGTACTTC; d_gene: TRBD2; v_gene: TRBV6-9; j_gene: TRBJ2-7; abundance: .
CDR3aa: CASSEMVGISGNTIYF; CDR3nt: TGTGCCAGCAGTGAAATGGTGGGAATCTCTGGAAACACCATATATTTT; d_gene: .; v_gene: TRBV6-2/TRBV6-3; j_gene: TRBJ1-3; abundance: many
CDR3aa: CATQGIDNYGYTF; CDR3nt: TGTGCCACCCAGGGAATCGACAACTATGGCTACACCTTC; d_gene: .; v_gene: TRBV2; j_gene: TRBJ1-2; abundance: many
CDR3aa: CASSPHTGRNTEAFF; CDR3nt: TGTGCCAGCAGCCCCCACACGGGCAGGAACACTGAAGCTTTCTTT; d_gene: .; v_gene: TRBV7-3; j_gene: TRBJ1-1; abundance: few
CDR3aa: CASSPAVSSYNEQFF; CDR3nt: TGTGCCAGCAGCCCAGCGGTTAGCTCCTACAATGAGCAGTTCTTC; d_gene: .; v_gene: TRBV7-9; j_gene: TRBJ2-1; abundance: .
CDR3aa: CASSRYIYNSPLHF; CDR3nt: TGTGCCAGCAGCCGCTACATCTATAATTCACCCCTCCACTTT; d_gene: .; v_gene: TRBV3-1; j_gene: TRBJ1-6; abundance: many
CDR3aa: CASSVQHTGELFF; CDR3nt: TGTGCCAGCAGTGTGCAGCACACCGGGGAGCTGTTTTTT; d_gene: .; v_gene: TRBV6-1; j_gene: TRBJ2-2; abundance: many
CDR3aa: CASSPGGTGAFYEQYF; CDR3nt: TGTGCCAGCAGCCCTGGCGGGACAGGGGCCTTCTACGAGCAGTACTTC; d_gene: TRBD1; v_gene: TRBV11-3; j_gene: TRBJ2-7; abundance: .
CDR3aa: CASSFSSGYNEQFF; CDR3nt: TGTGCCAGCAGCTTCTCTAGCGGATACAATGAGCAGTTCTTC; d_gene: TRBD2; v_gene: TRBV7-2; j_gene: TRBJ2-1; abundance: .
CDR3aa: CATSMTRNTEAFF; CDR3nt: TGTGCCACCAGCATGACGAGGAACACTGAAGCTTTCTTT; d_gene: .; v_gene: TRBV15; j_gene: TRBJ1-1; abundance: few
CDR3aa: CACGSGSNQPQHF; CDR3nt: TGTGCCTGCGGGAGCGGGAGCAATCAGCCCCAGCATTTT; d_gene: .; v_gene: TRBV6-1; j_gene: TRBJ1-5; abundance: few
CDR3aa: CASGALTGAYETQYF; CDR3nt: TGTGCCAGCGGCGCCCTGACAGGGGCTTATGAGACCCAGTACTTC; d_gene: TRBD1; v_gene: TRBV28; j_gene: TRBJ2-5; abundance: .
CDR3aa: CASSEQGVGQPQHF; CDR3nt: TGTGCCAGCAGCGAACAGGGAGTAGGCCAGCCCCAGCATTTT; d_gene: .; v_gene: TRBV2; j_gene: TRBJ1-5; abundance: few
CDR3aa: CSAKTVETQYF; CDR3nt: TGCAGTGCCAAAACCGTAGAGACCCAGTACTTC; d_gene: .; v_gene: TRBV20-1; j_gene: TRBJ2-5; abundance: many
CDR3aa: CSALVLTYEQYF; CDR3nt: TGCAGTGCTCTTGTCCTAACCTACGAGCAGTACTTC; d_gene: .; v_gene: TRBV20-1; j_gene: TRBJ2-7; abundance: many
CDR3aa: CASSPHVDTGELFF; CDR3nt: TGTGCCAGCAGCCCCCATGTGGATACCGGGGAGCTGTTTTTT; d_gene: .; v_gene: TRBV9; j_gene: TRBJ2-2; abundance: .
CDR3aa: CAILSGGAGEKLFF; CDR3nt: TGTGCCATCTTATCGGGGGGGGCTGGGGAAAAACTGTTTTTT; d_gene: .; v_gene: TRBV10-3; j_gene: TRBJ1-4; abundance: .